This TCR beta chain was obtained from a study of vaccination and CD4 T cells after COVID-19. Study-level information: Researchers treated cells with overlapping spike peptides taken from SARS-CoV-2, HCoV-NL63, HCoV-OC43 and HCoV-229E.

This clonotype has more than one count but fewer than ten. Its antigen is unknown. Sequencing of the DNA from cultured CD4+ T cells was carried out with the Oncomine TCR Beta short-read assay. TCRdb re-analysed the PCR reads in MiXCR, keeping a single row per CDR3 protein. The sample yields tens of thousands of distinct CDR3 sequences, 30% to 35% seen once. The time point was: late sampling 161 to 241 days after vaccination in three convalescent patients. Treatment specified: approximately nine-day PBMC culture with coronavirus spike peptide pools or control peptides (ViraFEST assay). T cells were expanded with peptide pools, and expanded clonotypes were identified by TCR sequencing. This clonotype was sampled from a human donor who had recovered from COVID-19. The sequencing here drew on CD4+ T cells from blood, cultured in vitro, taken about 7 months after SARS-CoV-2 vaccination.

The CDR3 DNA is TGTGCCAGCAGGACCACCCTAGTTGGGGGCCAGACCCAGTACTTC. It yields the protein CASRTTLVGGQTQYF. The chain joins TRBV6-1 to TRBJ2-5; a weak D match, TRBD1 (6 bases). Trimming took off 6 bases at V and 6 bases at J, with 20 bases between the two ends. This CDR3 comprises 15 residues. CDR1 and CDR2 (germline): MNHNS, SASEGT.